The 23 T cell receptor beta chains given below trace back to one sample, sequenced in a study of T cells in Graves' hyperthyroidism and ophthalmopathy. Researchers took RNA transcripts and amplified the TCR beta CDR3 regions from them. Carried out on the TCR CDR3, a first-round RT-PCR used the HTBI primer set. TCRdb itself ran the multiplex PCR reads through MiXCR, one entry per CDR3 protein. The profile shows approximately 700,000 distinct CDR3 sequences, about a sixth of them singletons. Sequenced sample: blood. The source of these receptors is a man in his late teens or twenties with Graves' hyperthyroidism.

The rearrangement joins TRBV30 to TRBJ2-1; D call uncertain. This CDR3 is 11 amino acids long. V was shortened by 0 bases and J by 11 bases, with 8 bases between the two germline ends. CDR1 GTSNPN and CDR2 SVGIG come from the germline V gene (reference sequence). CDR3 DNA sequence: TGTGCCTGGAGTGTCCGCTATCAGCAGTTCTTC. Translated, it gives CAWSVRYQQFF.

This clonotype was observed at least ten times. CDR3 nucleotide sequence: TGTGCCAGCAGTGATTCGGTAACGGGGACCGAGCAGTACTTC. Residues: CASSDSVTGTEQYF. The V gene is TRBV9, the J gene TRBJ2-7, with D possibly being TRBD1 or TRBD2 (5 bases each). V lost 5 bases and J 6 bases, leaving 18 bases between the germline ends. The CDR3 contains 14 residues. CDR1 is SGDLS and CDR2 is YYNGEE in the germline V gene.

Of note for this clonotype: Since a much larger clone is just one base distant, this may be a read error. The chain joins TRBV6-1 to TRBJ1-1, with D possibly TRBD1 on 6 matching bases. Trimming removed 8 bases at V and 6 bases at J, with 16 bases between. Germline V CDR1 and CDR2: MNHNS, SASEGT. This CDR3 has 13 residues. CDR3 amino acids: CASGEWGAPEAFF. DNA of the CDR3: TGTGCCAGCGGCGAGTGGGGGGCCCCTGAAGCTTTCTTT.

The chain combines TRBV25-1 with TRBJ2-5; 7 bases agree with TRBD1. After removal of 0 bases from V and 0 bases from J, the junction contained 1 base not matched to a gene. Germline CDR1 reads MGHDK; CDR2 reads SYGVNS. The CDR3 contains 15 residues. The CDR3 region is CASSEYGQDQETQYF. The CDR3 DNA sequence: TGTGCCAGCAGTGAATATGGACAGGACCAAGAGACCCAGTACTTC.

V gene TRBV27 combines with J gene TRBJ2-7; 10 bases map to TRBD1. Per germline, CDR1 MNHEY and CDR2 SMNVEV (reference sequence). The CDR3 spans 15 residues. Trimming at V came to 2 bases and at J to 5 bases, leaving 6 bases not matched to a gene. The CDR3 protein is CASSLLGQGTNEQYF. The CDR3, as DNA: TGTGCCAGCAGTTTACTGGGACAGGGGACCAACGAGCAGTACTTC.

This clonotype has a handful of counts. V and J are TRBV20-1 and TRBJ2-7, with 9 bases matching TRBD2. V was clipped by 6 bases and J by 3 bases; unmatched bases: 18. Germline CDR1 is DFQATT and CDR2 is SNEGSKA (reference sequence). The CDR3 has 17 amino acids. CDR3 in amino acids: CSAQGGVAGAYLYEQYF. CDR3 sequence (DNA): TGCAGTGCCCAAGGTGGGGTAGCGGGAGCCTACCTCTACGAGCAGTACTTC.

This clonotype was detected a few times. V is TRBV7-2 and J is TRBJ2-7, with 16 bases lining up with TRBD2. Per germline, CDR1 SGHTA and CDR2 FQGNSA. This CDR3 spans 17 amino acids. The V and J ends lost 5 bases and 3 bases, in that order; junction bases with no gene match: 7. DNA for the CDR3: TGTGCCAGCAGCCTAGGGACTAGCGGGAGGGCTAACTACGAGCAGTACTTC. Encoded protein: CASSLGTSGRANYEQYF.

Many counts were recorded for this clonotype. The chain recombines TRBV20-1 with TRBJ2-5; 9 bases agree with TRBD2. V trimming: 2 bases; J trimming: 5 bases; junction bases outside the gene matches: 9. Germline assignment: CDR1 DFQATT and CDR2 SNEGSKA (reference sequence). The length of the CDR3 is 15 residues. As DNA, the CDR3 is TGCAGTGCTAGACCGATCGCGGGGGGGCGGGAGACCCAGTACTTC. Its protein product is CSARPIAGGRETQYF.

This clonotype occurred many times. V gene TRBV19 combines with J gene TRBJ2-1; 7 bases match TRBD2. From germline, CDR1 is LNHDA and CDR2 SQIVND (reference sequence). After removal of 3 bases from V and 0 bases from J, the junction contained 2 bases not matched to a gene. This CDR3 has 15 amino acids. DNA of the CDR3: TGTGCCAGTAGTATGGGCGGGAGCTCCTACAATGAGCAGTTCTTC. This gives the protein CASSMGGSSYNEQFF. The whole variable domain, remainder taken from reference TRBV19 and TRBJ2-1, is DGGITQSPKYLFRKEGQNVTLSCEQNLNHDAMYWYRQDPGQGLRLIYYSQIVNDFQKGDIAEGYSVSREKKESFPLTVTSAQKNPTAFYLCASSMGGSSYNEQFFGPGTRLTVL.

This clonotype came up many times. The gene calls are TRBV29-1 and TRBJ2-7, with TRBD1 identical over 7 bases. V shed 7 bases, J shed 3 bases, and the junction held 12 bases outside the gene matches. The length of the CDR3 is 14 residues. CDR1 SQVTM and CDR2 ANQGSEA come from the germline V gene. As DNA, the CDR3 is TGCAGCGCCGCACAGGGGTTCTCCCACTACGAGCAGTACTTC. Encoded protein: CSAAQGFSHYEQYF.

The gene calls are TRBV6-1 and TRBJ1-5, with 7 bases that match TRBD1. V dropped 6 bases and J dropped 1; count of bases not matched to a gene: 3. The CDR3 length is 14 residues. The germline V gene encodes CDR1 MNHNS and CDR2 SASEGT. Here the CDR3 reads CASRLQGSNQPQHF. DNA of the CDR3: TGTGCCAGCAGACTACAGGGGAGCAATCAGCCCCAGCATTTT.

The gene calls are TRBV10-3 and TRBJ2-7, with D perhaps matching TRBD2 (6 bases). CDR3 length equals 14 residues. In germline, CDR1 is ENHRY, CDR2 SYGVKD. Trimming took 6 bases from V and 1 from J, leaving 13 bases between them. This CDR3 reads CAISPGGRSYEQYF. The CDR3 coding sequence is TGTGCCATCAGCCCCGGTGGGAGGTCCTACGAGCAGTACTTC.

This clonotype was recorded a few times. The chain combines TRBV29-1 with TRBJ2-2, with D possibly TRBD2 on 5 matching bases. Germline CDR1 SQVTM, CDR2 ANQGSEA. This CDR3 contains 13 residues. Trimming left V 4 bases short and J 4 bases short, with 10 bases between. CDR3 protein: CSVGVGATGELFF. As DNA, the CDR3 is TGCAGCGTTGGGGTGGGAGCCACCGGGGAGCTGTTTTTT.

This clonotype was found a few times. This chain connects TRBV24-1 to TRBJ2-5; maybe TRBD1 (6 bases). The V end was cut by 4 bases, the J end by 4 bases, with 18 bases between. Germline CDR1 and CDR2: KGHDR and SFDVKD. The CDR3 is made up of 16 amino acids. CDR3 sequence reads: CATSEQPTGPPETQYF. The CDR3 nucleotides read TGTGCCACCAGTGAACAACCGACAGGACCCCCAGAGACCCAGTACTTC.

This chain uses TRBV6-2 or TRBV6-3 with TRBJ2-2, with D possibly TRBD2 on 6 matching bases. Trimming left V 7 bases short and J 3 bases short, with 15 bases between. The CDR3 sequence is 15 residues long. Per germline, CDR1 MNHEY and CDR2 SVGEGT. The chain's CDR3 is CASNPSGRYTGELFF. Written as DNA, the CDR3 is TGTGCCAGCAATCCCTCCGGGAGATACACCGGGGAGCTGTTTTTT.

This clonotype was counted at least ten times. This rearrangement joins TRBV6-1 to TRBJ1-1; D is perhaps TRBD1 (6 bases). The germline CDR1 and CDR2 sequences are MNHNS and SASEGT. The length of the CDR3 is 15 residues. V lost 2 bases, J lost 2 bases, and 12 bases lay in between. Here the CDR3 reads CASSEIPQGNTEAFF. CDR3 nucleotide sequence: TGTGCCAGCAGTGAAATCCCACAGGGTAACACTGAAGCTTTCTTT.

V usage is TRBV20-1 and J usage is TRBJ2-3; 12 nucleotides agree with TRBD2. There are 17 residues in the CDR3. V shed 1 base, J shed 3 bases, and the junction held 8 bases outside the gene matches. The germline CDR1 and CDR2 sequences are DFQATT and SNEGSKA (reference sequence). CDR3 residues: CSARVLAGGKRTDTQYF. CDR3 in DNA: TGCAGTGCTAGAGTCCTAGCGGGAGGGAAGAGGACAGATACGCAGTATTTT.

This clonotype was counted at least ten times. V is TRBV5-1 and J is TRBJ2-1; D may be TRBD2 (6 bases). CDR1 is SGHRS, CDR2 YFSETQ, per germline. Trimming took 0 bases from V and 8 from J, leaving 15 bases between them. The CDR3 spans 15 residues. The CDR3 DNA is TGCGCCAGCAGCTTGGCCTCCGGACTAAACTATGAGCAGTTCTTC. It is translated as CASSLASGLNYEQFF. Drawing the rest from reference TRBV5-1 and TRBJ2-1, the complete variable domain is KAGVTQTPRYLIKTRGQQVTLSCSPISGHRSVSWYQQTPGQGLQFLFEYFSETQRNKGNFPGRFSGRQFSNSRSEMNVSTLELGDSALYLCASSLASGLNYEQFFGPGTRLTVL.

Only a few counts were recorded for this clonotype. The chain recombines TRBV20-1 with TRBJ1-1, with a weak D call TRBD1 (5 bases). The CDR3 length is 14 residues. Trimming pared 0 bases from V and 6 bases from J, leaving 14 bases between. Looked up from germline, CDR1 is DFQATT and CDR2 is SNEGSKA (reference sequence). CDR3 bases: TGCAGTGCTAGAGATCAACAGGACGGTTCTGAAGCTTTCTTT. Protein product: CSARDQQDGSEAFF.

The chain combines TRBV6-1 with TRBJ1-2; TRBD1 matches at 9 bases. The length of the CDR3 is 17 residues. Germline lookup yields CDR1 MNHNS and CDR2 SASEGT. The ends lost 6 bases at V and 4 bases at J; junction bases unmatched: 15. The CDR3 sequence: CASSTTFDRGSPYGYTF. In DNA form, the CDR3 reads TGTGCCAGCAGCACGACCTTTGACAGGGGGAGTCCCTATGGCTACACCTTC.

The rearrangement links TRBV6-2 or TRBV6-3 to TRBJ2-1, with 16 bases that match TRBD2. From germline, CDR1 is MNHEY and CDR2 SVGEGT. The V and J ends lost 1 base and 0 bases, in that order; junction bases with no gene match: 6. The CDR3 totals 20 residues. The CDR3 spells CASSYWLGLAGGSSYNEQFF. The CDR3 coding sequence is TGTGCCAGCAGTTACTGGCTGGGACTAGCGGGGGGGAGCTCCTACAATGAGCAGTTCTTC.

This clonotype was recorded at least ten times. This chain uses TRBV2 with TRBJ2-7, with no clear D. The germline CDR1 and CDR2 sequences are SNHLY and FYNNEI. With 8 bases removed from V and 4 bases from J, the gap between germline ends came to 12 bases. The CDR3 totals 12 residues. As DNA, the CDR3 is TGTGCCAGCTCAAAGGGTGGGTACGAGCAGTACTTC. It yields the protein CASSKGGYEQYF.

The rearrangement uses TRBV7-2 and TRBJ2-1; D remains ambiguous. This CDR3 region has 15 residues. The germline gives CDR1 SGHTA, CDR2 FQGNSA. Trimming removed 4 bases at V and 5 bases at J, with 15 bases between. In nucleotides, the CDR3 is TGTGCCAGCAGCTCCAGGACGGCCAGACACAATGAGCAGTTCTTC. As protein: CASSSRTARHNEQFF.